This TCR beta chain was found in a study of cytomegalovirus exposure and HLA in healthy donors. Study-wide points: Certain sequence variants were highly shared and formed a cluster, and this cluster was likely a sequencing artifact. The study designated over 150 TCR beta chains cytomegalovirus-associated. The authors later found TCR association rates varying by HLA locus, with DRB1 most and HLA-C fewest.

The PCR employed 60 Vbeta primers together with 13 Jbeta primers. Some clones are missing from TCRdb's copy, which holds only in-frame ones; the method was immunoSEQ multiplex PCR. The table lists under 130,000 clones. Germline CDR1 and CDR2: SGHVS and FQNEAQ. The V segment lost 6 bases and the J segment 6 bases; nucleotides outside the gene matches: 4. CDR3 length equals 12 residues. Remarks on this clone: Its target is not known.

This TCR was recovered from a man aged 40-49 years in good health and CMV-seronegative. Material for sequencing was PBMCs. This rearrangement joins TRBV7-8 to TRBJ2-7, with 8 bases aligning to TRBD1. CDR3 bases: TGTGCCAGCAGAGGCAGGGGGCCCGAGCAGTACTTC. As protein: CASRGRGPEQYF.